The rows below give T cell receptor beta chains drawn from one sample of a study of cytomegalovirus exposure and HLA in healthy donors. The table came from immunoSEQ multiplex PCR; TCRdb's copy has only in-frame clones and leaves some out. This sample has around 84,000 clones; approximately 80% occur once, and the top ten carry 13%. Sequencing input: PBMCs. The receptors shown here come from a human donor in good health. Both conserved end residues are part of each CDR3. Fields, in order: J gene, D gene, V gene, CDR3 DNA, CDR3 protein. D genes are given only for firm matches.

J: TRBJ1-4; D: TRBD1; V: TRBV6-4; DNA: TGTGCCAGCAGTGAAAGGACAGGGGACGAAAAACTGTTTTTT; CDR3: CASSERTGDEKLFF
J: TRBJ1-2; D: TRBD1; V: TRBV4-1; DNA: TGCGCCAGCAGCCAAGCCCAAGGGACAGCTAACTATGGCTACACCTTC; CDR3: CASSQAQGTANYGYTF
J: TRBJ1-2; D: TRBD1; V: TRBV27; DNA: TGTGCCAGCAGTCCCTGGACAGGGAACTATGGCTACACCTTC; CDR3: CASSPWTGNYGYTF
J: TRBJ1-1; D: .; V: TRBV7-9; DNA: TGTGCCAGCAGCTTAGGACGACCCATTGAGGGGGTCACTGAAGCTTTCTTT; CDR3: CASSLGRPIEGVTEAFF
J: TRBJ1-6; D: .; V: TRBV5-5; DNA: TGTGCCAGCAGCTTGGTAGGGGATGGTAATTCACCCCTCCACTTT; CDR3: CASSLVGDGNSPLHF
J: TRBJ2-3; D: .; V: TRBV5-4; DNA: TGTGCCAGCAGCTTGGGGCTAGCGACGACAGATACGCAGTATTTT; CDR3: CASSLGLATTDTQYF
J: TRBJ1-1; D: TRBD1; V: TRBV6-1; DNA: TGTGCCAGCAGTGAAGCGTCCGCCGGATGGGCAGGGGGCACTGAAGCTTTCTTT; CDR3: CASSEASAGWAGGTEAFF
J: TRBJ1-4; D: TRBD1; V: TRBV5-1; DNA: TGCGCCAGCAGCTCCGAACCGGGACAGCTTAATGAAAAACTGTTTTTT; CDR3: CASSSEPGQLNEKLFF
J: TRBJ1-1; D: .; V: TRBV4-1; DNA: TGCGCCAGCAGCCAAGTTCGAGCTGCCGGAGGGGATCGTGGAAACACTGAAGCTTTCTTT; CDR3: CASSQVRAAGGDRGNTEAFF
J: TRBJ2-7; D: .; V: TRBV6-6; DNA: TGTGCCAGCCGCCGTCCCCAGGGGATAATGGGCTACGAGCAGTACTTC; CDR3: CASRRPQGIMGYEQYF
J: TRBJ2-3; D: TRBD2; V: TRBV4-2; DNA: TGTGCCAGCAGCCAAGGTATAGCGGGGGCAGATACGCAGTATTTT; CDR3: CASSQGIAGADTQYF
J: TRBJ1-5; D: TRBD1; V: TRBV19; DNA: TGTGCCAGTAGTCTAGGACAGGGGGCTTCTAGCAATCAGCCCCAGCATTTT; CDR3: CASSLGQGASSNQPQHF
J: TRBJ2-1; D: TRBD1; V: TRBV11-3; DNA: TGTGCCAGCAGCCCGGGACAGGGCTCCTACAATGAGCAGTTCTTC; CDR3: CASSPGQGSYNEQFF
J: TRBJ2-2; D: TRBD2; V: TRBV5-1; DNA: TGCGCCAGCAGCTTTCCCAGGACAGCTTCGGGAGGGTACACCGGGGAGCTGTTTTTT; CDR3: CASSFPRTASGGYTGELFF
J: TRBJ2-3; D: .; V: TRBV4-3; DNA: TGCGCCAGCAGCCAAGAGCGGCCACGTGGAGGGGCGCAGTATTTT; CDR3: CASSQERPRGGAQYF
J: TRBJ2-7; D: .; V: TRBV13; DNA: TGTGCCAGCAAAGAGGCCCGGACCTACGAGCAGTACTTC; CDR3: CASKEARTYEQYF
J: TRBJ1-2; D: .; V: TRBV5-6; DNA: TGTGCCAGCAGCTTCGTGGTAGCCTATGGCTACACCTTC; CDR3: CASSFVVAYGYTF
J: TRBJ2-3; D: .; V: TRBV29-1; DNA: TGCAGCGTTGTTAGGGCAGGGGATTCCACAGATACGCAGTATTTT; CDR3: CSVVRAGDSTDTQYF
J: TRBJ2-2; D: .; V: TRBV10-1; DNA: TGCGCCAGCGCCCGGGACAACGCGAACACCGGGGAGCTGTTTTTT; CDR3: CASARDNANTGELFF
J: TRBJ2-7; D: TRBD2; V: TRBV7-2; DNA: TGTGCCAGCAGCTTAGGACTAGCACCCAGCCACGAGCAGTACTTC; CDR3: CASSLGLAPSHEQYF
J: TRBJ2-7; D: .; V: TRBV27; DNA: TGTGCCAGCAGTTTACGTCCAGGGTCCAAGGAGCAGTACTTC; CDR3: CASSLRPGSKEQYF
J: TRBJ2-7; D: .; V: TRBV5-6; DNA: TGTGCCAGCAGCTCCGGGACTGCCTACGAGCAGTACTTC; CDR3: CASSSGTAYEQYF
J: TRBJ2-1; D: TRBD1; V: TRBV15; DNA: TGTGCCACCAGCACCGACAGGGCCGATCAGTTCTTC; CDR3: CATSTDRADQFF
J: TRBJ1-1; D: .; V: TRBV5-8; DNA: TGTGCCAGCAGGTCTTGGCTCCTGGTCATGAACACTGAAGCTTTCTTT; CDR3: CASRSWLLVMNTEAFF